The 27 T cell receptor beta chains listed next were all sequenced from one sample in a study of blood T cell repertoires in COVID-19. Measured with immunoSEQ multiplex PCR; TCRdb has only the in-frame clones, and not every one. The table records about 180,000 clones, about 85% of them present only once. The specimen was peripheral blood. The origin of the receptors is a man of 80 years or more with COVID-19, enrolled during active disease.

This clone was picked up a small number of times. The rearrangement joins TRBV14 to TRBJ2-3; 7 nucleotides align to TRBD2. CDR1 and CDR2 (germline): SGHDN, FVKESK. The CDR3 spans 14 residues. With V trimmed by 4 bases and J by 4 bases, 5 bases remained unmatched. CDR3 coding DNA: TGTGCCAGCAGCCCCACTAGCGTCTCAGATACGCAGTATTTT. This sequence encodes CASSPTSVSDTQYF.

The genes are TRBV3-1 (or the pseudogene TRBV3-2) and TRBJ1-2; TRBD1 might be the D (5 bases). Between the trimmed V and J ends, which lost 4 bases and 2 bases, there was a span of 11 bases. This CDR3 region has 14 residues. The germline V gene encodes CDR1 LGHDT and CDR2 YNNKEL (reference sequence). This CDR3 is CASSRHDSNYGYTF. For the CDR3, the DNA is TGTGCCAGCAGCCGGCATGACAGCAACTATGGCTACACCTTC.

The chain joins TRBV6-5 to TRBJ2-7; 12 bases are a match to TRBD1. V shed 6 bases and J 5 bases; nucleotides not matched to a gene: 5. Germline V CDR1 and CDR2: MNHEY, SVGAGI. This CDR3 spans 14 amino acids. CDR3 sequence (DNA): TGTGCCAGCAGGGGGGACAGGGGGCTGCACGAGCAGTACTTC. Translation gives CASRGDRGLHEQYF.

The chain has TRBV5-8 and TRBJ1-5; 9 positions agree with TRBD1. Germline-derived CDR1 and CDR2 are SGHTS and YDEGEE. The CDR3 has 17 amino acids. V lost 1 base and J lost 4; bases outside the gene matches: 9. In DNA form, the CDR3 reads TGTGCCAGCAGCTTGTCTACAGGGGGCTCGGGAAATCAGCCCCAGCATTTT. It translates to CASSLSTGGSGNQPQHF.

The chain links TRBV29-1 to TRBJ1-1; TRBD1 is a possible D gene (6 bases). Between the trimmed V and J ends, which lost 4 bases and 4 bases, there was a span of 16 bases. From germline, CDR1 is SQVTM and CDR2 ANQGSEA. The CDR3 totals 14 residues. The CDR3 is CSVGTGTTATEAFF. As DNA, the CDR3 is TGCAGCGTTGGTACTGGGACAACGGCCACTGAAGCTTTCTTT.

This clone was found a few times. The chain carries TRBV5-6 and TRBJ1-4; D uncertain. Trimming pared 4 bases from V and 5 bases from J, leaving 12 bases between. The CDR3 consists of 14 residues. Germline CDR1 and CDR2: SGHDT and YYEEEE. The CDR3 DNA reads TGTGCCAGCAGCACCCCGGGGAGAAATGAAAAACTGTTTTTT. Its protein is CASSTPGRNEKLFF. The full variable domain, in which reference TRBV5-6 and TRBJ1-4 provide the parts outside the CDR3, is DAGVTQSPTHLIKTRGQQVTLRCSPKSGHDTVSWYQQALGQGPQFIFQYYEEEERQRGNFPDRFSGHQFPNYSSELNVNALLLGDSALYLCASSTPGRNEKLFFGSGTQLSVL.

This chain connects TRBV10-3 to TRBJ2-2; the match to TRBD2 covers 12 bases. Germline values: CDR1 ENHRY, CDR2 SYGVKD. The CDR3 is 14 amino acids. The V and J ends lost 6 bases and 6 bases, in that order; junction bases with no gene match: 2. The CDR3 loop is CAIRGLAGPGELFF. CDR3 in DNA: TGTGCCATCAGAGGACTAGCGGGGCCCGGGGAGCTGTTTTTT.

The chain employs TRBV11-2 and TRBJ2-1; possibly TRBD1 for D (6 bases). CDR1 SGHAT and CDR2 FQNNGV come from the germline V gene. Trimming pared 4 bases from V and 9 bases from J, leaving 19 bases between. This CDR3 region has 15 residues. CDR3 in amino acids: CASSWGRGYFAEQFF. The CDR3 region has the DNA TGTGCCAGCAGCTGGGGCAGGGGATATTTCGCTGAGCAGTTCTTC.

The chain links TRBV28 to TRBJ2-2; TRBD2 might be the D (5 bases). Germline-derived CDR1 and CDR2 are MDHEN and SYDVKM. V gave up 4 bases and J gave up 3 bases, with 15 bases separating them. This CDR3 has 16 amino acids. The chain's CDR3 is CASSSNSGIYTGELFF. The CDR3 nucleotides are TGTGCCAGCAGTTCTAATTCGGGGATTTACACCGGGGAGCTGTTTTTT.

The chain couples TRBV4-3 to TRBJ1-1; D remains unclear. The CDR3 is made up of 15 amino acids. Trimming took 1 base from V and 1 from J, leaving 10 bases between them. The germline gives CDR1 LGHNA, CDR2 YSLEER. CDR3 sequence reads: CASSQGKRSNTEAFF. In nucleotides, the CDR3 is TGCGCCAGCAGCCAAGGAAAGAGGTCGAACACTGAAGCTTTCTTT.

This sequence joins TRBV3-1 (or the pseudogene TRBV3-2) and TRBJ2-3; TRBD2 aligns across 7 bases. There are 15 residues in the CDR3. Germline assignment: CDR1 LGHDT and CDR2 YNNKEL (reference sequence). V lost 0 bases, J lost 2 bases, and 2 bases stayed unmatched. CDR3 residues: CASSQEGGYTDTQYF. The CDR3 DNA follows: TGTGCCAGCAGCCAAGAGGGGGGGTACACAGATACGCAGTATTTT.

This sequence joins TRBV4-2 and TRBJ1-4, with a possible D match to TRBD1 (5 bases). Between the trimmed V and J ends, which lost 4 bases and 0 bases, there was a span of 21 bases. Germline V gene data show CDR1 as LGHNA and CDR2 as YNFKEQ. The CDR3 runs 19 residues. CDR3 sequence reads: CASSPMGREGPSTNEKLFF. CDR3 in DNA: TGTGCCAGCAGCCCCATGGGCAGGGAGGGCCCTTCAACTAATGAAAAACTGTTTTTT.

The chain joins TRBV2 to TRBJ1-2, with 9 bases aligning to TRBD1. This CDR3 is 13 amino acids long. The germline gives CDR1 SNHLY, CDR2 FYNNEI. V trimming: 7 bases; J trimming: 5 bases; junction bases outside the gene matches: 5. CDR3: CASKRTGEYGYTF. Here the CDR3 DNA reads TGTGCCAGCAAACGGACAGGGGAGTATGGCTACACCTTC. The full variable domain, rest sourced from reference TRBV2 and TRBJ1-2, is EPEVTQTPSHQVTQMGQEVILRCVPISNHLYFYWYRQILGQKVEFLVSFYNNEISEKSEIFDDQFSVERPDGSNFTLKIRSTKLEDSAMYFCASKRTGEYGYTFGSGTRLTVV.

This clone was recorded a few times. DNA for the CDR3: TGTGCCAGCAGCTTGGGGGGAGCGTCAGCTAACTATGGCTACACCTTC. Amino acid sequence: CASSLGGASANYGYTF. The chain links TRBV5-4 to TRBJ1-2; D remains ambiguous. Germline loops: CDR1 SGHNT, CDR2 YYREEE (reference sequence). The CDR3 totals 16 residues. Trimming stripped 0 bases from V and 0 bases from J, with 12 bases between.

V and J are TRBV10-3 and TRBJ1-4; D is ambiguous. V was cut by 0 bases and J by 0 bases, with 8 bases left in between. Germline assignment: CDR1 ENHRY and CDR2 SYGVKD. The CDR3 has 16 residues. CDR3 sequence: CAISESWQTTNEKLFF. CDR3 bases: TGTGCCATCAGTGAGTCTTGGCAGACAACTAATGAAAAACTGTTTTTT.

The J gene is TRBJ2-3, the V gene TRBV4-2; possible D gene TRBD1, 5 bases. Germline V gives CDR1 LGHNA, CDR2 YNFKEQ. Trimming removed 2 bases from V and 5 bases from J, with 11 bases in between. CDR3 size: 14 residues. The CDR3 spells CASSQQGLQDTQYF. The CDR3 DNA reads TGTGCCAGCAGCCAACAGGGTTTACAAGATACGCAGTATTTT.

J is TRBJ2-7 and V is TRBV27; 7 positions agree with TRBD1. The trim removed 10 bases at V and 2 bases at J, leaving 5 bases unmatched. CDR3 length: 12 residues. From germline, CDR1 is MNHEY and CDR2 SMNVEV (reference sequence). CDR3 loop: CATGTATYEQYF. DNA for the CDR3: TGTGCCACCGGGACAGCAACCTACGAGCAGTACTTC.

A single count supports this clone. The V call is TRBV7-9, the J call TRBJ1-2; the D is unclear. The CDR3 is made up of 12 amino acids. Trimming pared 2 bases from V and 6 bases from J, leaving 7 bases between. Germline assignment: CDR1 SEHNR and CDR2 FQNEAQ (reference sequence). The CDR3 DNA follows: TGTGCCAGCAGCTTATCCGGGAATGGCTACACCTTC. It is translated as CASSLSGNGYTF. The entire variable domain, with the rest obtained from reference TRBV7-9 and TRBJ1-2, is as follows: DTGVSQNPRHKITKRGQNVTFRCDPISEHNRLYWYRQTLGQGPEFLTYFQNEAQLEKSRLLSDRFSAERPKGSFSTLEIQRTEQGDSAMYLCASSLSGNGYTFGSGTRLTVV.

The chain joins TRBV6-6 to TRBJ1-5, with TRBD1 matching 8 bases. After removal of 7 bases from V and 0 bases from J, the junction contained 5 bases not matched to a gene. Germline assignment: CDR1 MNHNY and CDR2 SVGAGI (reference sequence). The CDR3 contains 15 residues. The CDR3 sequence: CASTWTGNSNQPQHF. The CDR3 DNA sequence: TGTGCCAGCACCTGGACAGGGAATAGCAATCAGCCCCAGCATTTT.

The chain couples TRBV5-1 to TRBJ2-1, with 11 bases that match TRBD2. Trimming cost V 5 bases and J 4 bases; bases outside gene matches: 5. Germline V gene lookup returns CDR1 SGHRS and CDR2 YFSETQ. The CDR3 length is 15 residues. Here the CDR3 reads CASRLSSGGYNEQFF. CDR3 DNA sequence: TGCGCCAGCAGGTTGTCTAGCGGGGGGTACAATGAGCAGTTCTTC.

V is TRBV10-3 and J is TRBJ2-2, with D maybe TRBD1 (6 bases). The ends were cut back, 5 bases at V and 6 bases at J, with 10 bases in the middle. The CDR3 consists of 13 residues. CDR1 and CDR2 from the germline V gene are ENHRY and SYGVKD. The CDR3 loop is CAISRQAPGELFF. Written as DNA, the CDR3 is TGTGCCATCAGTCGACAGGCCCCCGGGGAGCTGTTTTTT.

The chain recombines TRBV3-1 (or the pseudogene TRBV3-2) with TRBJ1-2; the match to TRBD1 covers 8 bases. Germline lookup yields CDR1 LGHDT and CDR2 YNNKEL (reference sequence). V was pared by 4 bases and J by 4 bases, with 17 bases of the junction left unmatched. CDR3 size: 18 residues. The CDR3 bases are TGTGCCAGCAGCCCGCTGAACTTTGGACAGGGCGGGGGCTATGGCTACACCTTC. It is translated as CASSPLNFGQGGGYGYTF.

This chain links TRBV7-9 with TRBJ1-2; TRBD1 is a possible D gene (6 bases). The CDR3 consists of 15 residues. Germline lookup yields CDR1 SEHNR and CDR2 FQNEAQ (reference sequence). The V and J ends lost 1 base and 3 bases respectively, with 12 bases between them. The CDR3 loop is CASSLGPQGHYGYTF. The CDR3 DNA is TGTGCCAGCAGCTTAGGACCTCAGGGGCACTATGGCTACACCTTC. Full variable domain (rest looked up from reference TRBV7-9 and TRBJ1-2): DTGVSQNPRHKITKRGQNVTFRCDPISEHNRLYWYRQTLGQGPEFLTYFQNEAQLEKSRLLSDRFSAERPKGSFSTLEIQRTEQGDSAMYLCASSLGPQGHYGYTFGSGTRLTVV.

This clone was observed once. V usage is TRBV6-2 or TRBV6-3 and J usage is TRBJ2-1; 10 bases are shared with TRBD2. CDR1 and CDR2 (germline): MNHEY, SVGEGT. This CDR3 is 16 amino acids long. J gave up 1 base and V 4 bases, and 4 bases lay outside the gene matches. The DNA of the CDR3 is TGTGCCAGCAGTTTGGCTAGCGGGGGATCCTACAATGAGCAGTTCTTC. Translated, it gives CASSLASGGSYNEQFF.

The chain recombines TRBV7-2 with TRBJ2-7; D might be TRBD2 (7 bases). The CDR3 has 14 amino acids. Per germline, CDR1 SGHTA and CDR2 FQGNSA. V lost 2 bases and J lost 4, with 12 bases in between. The CDR3 protein is CASSLSGTNYEQYF. CDR3 DNA: TGTGCCAGCAGCTTAAGCGGGACAAATTACGAGCAGTACTTC.

As for this clone: Other DNA sequences in the same sample also yield this CDR3. The J gene is TRBJ2-5, the V gene TRBV7-3; 7 nucleotides line up with TRBD1. CDR3 length equals 13 residues. Per germline, CDR1 SGHTA and CDR2 FQGTGA. The ends lost 1 base at V and 5 bases at J; junction bases unmatched: 1. The CDR3 coding sequence is TGTGCCAGCAGCTTAAGCAGGGGGGAGACCCAGTACTTC. It yields the protein CASSLSRGETQYF.

The chain recombines TRBV11-3 with TRBJ1-2, with TRBD1 identical over 11 bases. The V gene's germline CDR1 is SGHNT and CDR2 YENEEA. Trimming removed 4 bases from V and 8 bases from J; junction bases left unmatched: 6. CDR3 length equals 14 residues. This CDR3 reads CASSYGQGAEGYTF. The CDR3 nucleotides are TGTGCCAGCAGCTATGGACAGGGGGCTGAGGGCTACACCTTC.